Detailed here is one T cell receptor beta chain. This clonotype was counted many times. The specificity of this receptor is unknown. Base-call qualities are not available, and no considerably larger clone is one nucleotide away. This record comes from a study of Graves' ophthalmopathy and Graves' hyperthyroidism (dated by TCRdb to the late 2010s). With respect to the entire study: Peripheral blood was collected before any treatment was given, at the time of initial diagnosis. For independent validation, a separate cohort was made up of approximately 19 hyperthyroidism patients plus 17 patients who later progressed from hyperthyroidism to ophthalmopathy. To explore V-J signatures that separate ophthalmopathy from hyperthyroidism, a discovery set of more than 95 patients was enrolled, consisting of more than 40 with ophthalmopathy and approximately 57 with stable hyperthyroidism. In more than five hyperthyroidism patients, the T-cell repertoires found in thyroid tissue were compared with those found in blood. Once sampling was done, hyperthyroidism patients were given methimazole at a starting dose of 30 mg daily, while ophthalmopathy patients were given high-dose intravenous methylprednisolone. The study used TCR beta repertoire signatures to distinguish Graves' ophthalmopathy from Graves' hyperthyroidism and to predict progression to ophthalmopathy. In total, approximately 130 blood samples were TCR-sequenced: approximately 42 ophthalmopathy, roughly 80 hyperthyroidism and roughly 17 hyperthyroidism-to-ophthalmopathy patients. The approximately 100 discovery patients were divided at random into training and test sets in a 7:3 ratio. Points the paper makes about the study in general: In cross-validation, the 13-signature model distinguished ophthalmopathy from stable hyperthyroidism with just over 85% sensitivity and 81.08% specificity, while in the test set the corresponding values were about 79% and 69%. In validation, the model predicted ophthalmopathy progression with about 64% sensitivity and roughly 72% specificity; some twelve predicted patients were CT-confirmed with GO in a median of 6.5 months. Among expanded thyroid clonotypes with frequency above 0.001, most also showed up in blood, which suggests that blood repertoires may reflect the thyroid immune response. No statistical method was used to set the sample size in advance, and the investigators knew which group each participant was assigned to.

From cysteine to phenylalanine, the CDR3 is 13 amino acids long. This entry keeps only the CDR3 DNA: 39 bases, framed from base 1. The V end loses 2 bases and the J end loses 4 bases, and a stretch of 7 bases separates them. Per the germline V gene, LGHNA is the CDR1 and YSLEER is the CDR2. For repertoire sequencing, the TCR beta CDR3 regions were amplified from RNA transcripts. The first round of RT-PCR was done with HTBI primers and the Qiagen OneStep RT-PCR kit, and was followed by a second round of multiplex PCR, then size selection and purification. Libraries were sequenced on an Illumina HiSeq2000 using paired-end 100 bp reads. The study's own analysis went as follows. SOAPnuke was used to process the reads, removing any read that contained adapters or uncalled bases, had a mean Phred below 15, or lacked an exact match to the constant primer or identifier. COPE v1.2.5 was used to merge high-quality paired reads. Each unique nucleotide sequence was defined as a clonotype, and clonotypes were aligned to IMGT TRB V, D and J references with MiTCR v1.1. Analysis was restricted to V-J combinations with a frequency above 0.0001, which covered 99% to 99.2% of repertoires. For each V-J combination, a TCR clonal expansion and chaos score was defined as the ratio of F50 clonal expansion to chaos observed in the TCRdist matrix. Welch's t-statistics and random forest were used to reduce features to 13 V-J combinations, which were fed into a naive Bayes classifier. Thyroid-blood repertoire similarity was quantified with the Morisita-Horn index. In-frame beta chains were kept once TCRdb had trimmed the public reads at Q25 with fastp and called clones with MiXCR. A single entry per CDR3 protein holds the most common genes and DNA from its merged rows. V and J calls and clone size were set by TCRdb, not the authors. The sample contains about 400,000 distinct CDR3 sequences, about 16% of them found a single time. 1.6% of the sample is taken by the ten largest.

The ophthalmopathy patients had moderately to severely active disease, with a Clinical Activity Score of 3 or higher, a NOSPECS grade of 4 or higher, and a disease duration of less than 3 months. Anyone with other autoimmune diseases, uncontrolled infections, pregnancy or lactation was excluded from the study. Clinical symptoms, serum thyroxine, TRAb, thyroid ultrasound and orbital computed tomography formed the basis of the diagnosis. Using Ficoll-Paque density gradient centrifugation, PBMCs were isolated from about 10 ml of fresh peripheral blood. Total RNA was extracted with Trizol reagent and quality-checked on an Agilent 2100 Bioanalyzer.

The specimen was peripheral blood. This TCR was sampled from a woman aged 18-30 years with Graves' ophthalmopathy. Donor details come from another sample of the same person, matched by shared clones. The rearrangement joined TRBV4-3 to TRBJ2-3; there is no confident call for the D gene. The CDR3 corresponds to CASSQPLADTQYF. The DNA reads as follows: TGCGCCAGCAGCCAACCTCTAGCAGATACGCAGTATTTT.